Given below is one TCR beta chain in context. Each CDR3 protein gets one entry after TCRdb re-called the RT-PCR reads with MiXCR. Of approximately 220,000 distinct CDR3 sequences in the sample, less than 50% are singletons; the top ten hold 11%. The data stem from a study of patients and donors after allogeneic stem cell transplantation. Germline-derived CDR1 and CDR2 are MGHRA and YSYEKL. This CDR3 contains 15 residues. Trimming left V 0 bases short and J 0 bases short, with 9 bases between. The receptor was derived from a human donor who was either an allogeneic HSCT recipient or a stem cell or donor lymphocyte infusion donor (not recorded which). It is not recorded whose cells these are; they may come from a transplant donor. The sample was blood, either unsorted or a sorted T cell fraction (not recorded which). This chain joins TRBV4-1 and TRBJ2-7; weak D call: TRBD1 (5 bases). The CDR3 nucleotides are TGCGCCAGCAGCCAAGAAAGGGGCAGCTCCTACGAGCAGTACTTC. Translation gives CASSQERGSSYEQYF.